The 14 T cell receptor beta chains below all came from one sample that was sequenced in a study of T cells in Graves' hyperthyroidism and ophthalmopathy. From RNA transcripts, TCR beta CDR3 regions were amplified. Primed by the HTBI set, a first-round RT-PCR was run on the TCR CDR3. MiXCR, run by TCRdb on the multiplex PCR reads, gives a single entry per CDR3 protein. This sample yields over 350,000 distinct CDR3 sequences, of which under 15% are seen a single time; roughly an eighth belongs to the top ten. Sample: blood. These receptors were taken from a man between 18 and 29 years old with Graves' ophthalmopathy.

This clonotype was detected ten times or more. V and J are TRBV2 and TRBJ2-3; TRBD2 aligns across 14 bases. The CDR3 sequence is 17 residues long. Trimming took 3 bases from V and 5 from J; bases not matched to a gene: 7. Germline CDR1 is SNHLY and CDR2 is FYNNEI. The DNA for the CDR3 is TGTGCCAGCAGTGATAGGACTAGCGGGAGGTGGATAGATACGCAGTATTTT. Encoded protein: CASSDRTSGRWIDTQYF.

This clonotype was counted ten times or more. The chain links TRBV5-8 to TRBJ1-2, with D possibly TRBD1 on 6 matching bases. The CDR3 sequence is 15 residues long. The germline V gene has CDR1 SGHTS and CDR2 YDEGEE. Trimming shortened V by 0 bases and J by 8 bases, and 17 bases separated the two germline ends. CDR3 DNA: TGTGCCAGCAGCTTGGTAGCTCTTGGGGGCTGGGGCTACACCTTC. Its translation is CASSLVALGGWGYTF.

This clonotype was detected ten times or more. The V call is TRBV29-1, the J call TRBJ2-1; TRBD1 is a possible D gene (5 bases). V was pared by 5 bases and J by 8 bases, with 25 bases between. The CDR3 is made up of 16 amino acids. Germline loops: CDR1 SQVTM, CDR2 ANQGSEA. The CDR3 is CSVLGALGRYGDEQFF. In DNA form, the CDR3 reads TGCAGCGTTTTGGGTGCTTTGGGGCGGTATGGGGATGAGCAGTTCTTC.

Details on this clonotype: A much larger clone is a single base away; this may be a read error. The chain couples TRBV27 to TRBJ1-2, with 8 bases aligning to TRBD1. This CDR3 is 14 amino acids long. The germline V gene encodes CDR1 MNHEY and CDR2 SMNVEV (reference sequence). The CDR3 nucleotides read TGTGCCAGCAGTTTCGGACAGGGAGGCTATGGCTACGCCTTC. This encodes CASSFGQGGYGYAF.

Concerning this clonotype itself: Mismatch with germline at one junction end may stem from a read error. J is TRBJ2-2 and V is TRBV7-9; D perhaps matches TRBD2 (6 bases). There are 11 residues in the CDR3. Germline CDR1 is SEHNR and CDR2 is FQNEAQ (reference sequence). CDR3 in DNA: TGTGCCAACTTAACCGTCCCGGGAGCTTCCTTT. This encodes CANLTVPGASF.

This clonotype was detected only a few times. The CDR3 DNA follows: TGTGCCAGTAGCCCGGGGGACCACCGGTTCGGCACAGATACGCAGTATTTT. Its translation: CASSPGDHRFGTDTQYF. V and J are TRBV19 and TRBJ2-3, with D perhaps matching TRBD2 (6 bases). The CDR3 extends over 17 amino acids. The V gene's germline CDR1 is LNHDA and CDR2 SQIVND (reference sequence). Trimming pared 6 bases from V and 1 base from J, leaving 20 bases between.

With respect to this clonotype: Likely a read error: the CDR3 ends without its conserved phenylalanine or tryptophan. The CDR3 is CAINSRAGGTDTQYS. The CDR3 bases are TGTGCCATCAACTCCAGGGCGGGGGGTACAGATACGCAGTATTCT. The genes are TRBV10-3 and TRBJ2-3, with 8 bases aligning to TRBD2. Per the germline V gene, CDR1 is ENHRY and CDR2 is SYGVKD. This CDR3 comprises 15 residues. The V and J ends lost 7 bases and 3 bases, in that order; junction bases with no gene match: 9.

This clonotype has a count of ten or more. The chain combines TRBV7-6 with TRBJ2-3; 13 bases are a match to TRBD2. CDR3 length equals 18 residues. Germline V CDR1 and CDR2: SGHVS, FNYEAQ. J lost 4 bases, V lost 1 base, and 8 bases had no gene match. The chain's CDR3 is CASSLVPTSGGVPDTQYF. Here the CDR3 DNA reads TGTGCCAGCAGCTTAGTCCCCACTAGCGGGGGGGTACCAGATACGCAGTATTTT. Using reference TRBV7-6 and TRBJ2-3 for the parts outside the CDR3, the full variable domain is GAGVSQSPRYKVTKRGQDVALRCDPISGHVSLYWYRQALGQGPEFLTYFNYEAQQDKSGLPNDRFSAERPEGSISTLTIQRTEQRDSAMYRCASSLVPTSGGVPDTQYFGPGTRLTVL.

The sample holds many counts of this clonotype. This CDR3 is CASSYRGLGQETQYF. CDR3 bases: TGTGCCAGCAGTTACAGGGGGCTTGGGCAAGAGACCCAGTACTTC. This chain joins TRBV6-5 and TRBJ2-5; 7 bases are a match to TRBD1. The V gene's germline CDR1 is MNHEY and CDR2 SVGAGI. Trimming took 2 bases from V and 2 from J; bases not matched to a gene: 5. The CDR3 runs to 15 residues.

This clonotype was found a few times. The germline gene is not matched at one end of the junction; a read error may be the cause. The V gene is TRBV11-3, the J gene TRBJ2-1, with TRBD2 matching over 10 bases. Germline V gene sequence: CDR1 SGHNT, CDR2 YENEEA. The CDR3 is made up of 16 amino acids. In nucleotides, the CDR3 is TGTGCCAGCAGCCTAGAAGGGACTAGCGTGATCAATGAGCAGTTCTTC. This gives the protein CASSLEGTSVINEQFF.

As for this clonotype: A junction boundary mismatches the germline segment, possibly from a read error. The V and J genes are TRBV5-1 and TRBJ2-5, with TRBD2 matching over 10 bases. The germline CDR1 and CDR2 sequences are SGHRS and YFSETQ. This CDR3 spans 13 amino acids. In DNA, the CDR3 is TGCGCCAGCAGCTTAGGTAGCGGGGGGCCCCCAAACTTC. It specifies CASSLGSGGPPNF.

This clonotype appeared many times. J is TRBJ1-1 and V is TRBV6-5; TRBD1 might be the D (6 bases). CDR1 and CDR2 from the germline V gene are MNHEY and SVGAGI. The V end lost 4 bases, the J end lost 1 base, and 13 bases lay between the germline ends. The CDR3 has 15 residues. CDR3 bases: TGTGCCAGCAGTTCCTTAGGGGGGAGGAACACTGAAGCTTTCTTT. It yields the protein CASSSLGGRNTEAFF.

This clonotype was detected ten times or more. The chain carries TRBV2 and TRBJ1-5, with D possibly TRBD1 on 6 matching bases. The CDR3 length is 15 residues. The ends were cut back, 3 bases at V and 0 bases at J, with 9 bases in the middle. CDR1 and CDR2 (germline): SNHLY, FYNNEI. The CDR3 coding sequence is TGTGCCAGCAGTGATCAGGGGATTAGCAATCAGCCCCAGCATTTT. It codes for CASSDQGISNQPQHF.

V usage is TRBV19 and J usage is TRBJ1-1, with 7 bases matching TRBD1. The CDR3 sequence is 14 residues long. The V and J ends lost 1 base and 8 bases, in that order; junction bases with no gene match: 7. The germline V gene has CDR1 LNHDA and CDR2 SQIVND (reference sequence). The CDR3 DNA reads TGTGCCAGTAGTATAGGACAGGGTTGGGGAGAAGCTTTCTTT. Its protein product is CASSIGQGWGEAFF.